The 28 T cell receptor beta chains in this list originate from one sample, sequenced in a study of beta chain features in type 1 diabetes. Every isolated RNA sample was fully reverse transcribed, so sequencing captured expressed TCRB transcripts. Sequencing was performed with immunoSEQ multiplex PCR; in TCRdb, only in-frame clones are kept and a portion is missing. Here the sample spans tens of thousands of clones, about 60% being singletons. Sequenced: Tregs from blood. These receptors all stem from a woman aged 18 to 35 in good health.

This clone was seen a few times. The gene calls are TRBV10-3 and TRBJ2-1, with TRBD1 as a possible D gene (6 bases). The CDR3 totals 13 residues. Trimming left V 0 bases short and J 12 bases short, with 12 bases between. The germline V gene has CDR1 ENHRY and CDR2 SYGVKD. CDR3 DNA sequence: TGTGCCATCAGTGAGTCGGGTCAGGGGAGGCAGTTCTTC. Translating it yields CAISESGQGRQFF.

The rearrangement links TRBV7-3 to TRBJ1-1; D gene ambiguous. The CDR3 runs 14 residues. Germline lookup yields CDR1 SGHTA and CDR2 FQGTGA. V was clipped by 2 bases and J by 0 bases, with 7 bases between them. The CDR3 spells CASSLGPLNTEAFF. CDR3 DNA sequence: TGTGCCAGCAGCTTAGGCCCTTTGAACACTGAAGCTTTCTTT.

The CDR3 DNA reads as TGTGCCAGCAGTGGGTCGGGGGGGCTCGGCTATGGCTACACCTTC. Encoded protein: CASSGSGGLGYGYTF. The J gene is TRBJ1-2, the V gene TRBV2; D may be TRBD1 (6 bases). This CDR3 is 15 amino acids long. Trimming took off 4 bases at V and 4 bases at J, with 16 bases between the two ends. From germline, CDR1 is SNHLY and CDR2 FYNNEI.

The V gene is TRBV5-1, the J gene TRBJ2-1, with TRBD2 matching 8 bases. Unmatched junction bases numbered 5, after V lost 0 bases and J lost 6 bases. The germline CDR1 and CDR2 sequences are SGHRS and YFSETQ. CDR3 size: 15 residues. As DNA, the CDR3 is TGCGCCAGCAGCTTGGCGGGGGGGCCCTTCAATGAGCAGTTCTTC. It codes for CASSLAGGPFNEQFF.

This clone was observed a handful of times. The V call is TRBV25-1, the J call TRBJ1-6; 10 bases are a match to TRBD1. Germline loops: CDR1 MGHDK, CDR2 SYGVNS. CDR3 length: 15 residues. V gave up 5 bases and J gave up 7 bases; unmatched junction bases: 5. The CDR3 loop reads CASSPGTGDNSPLHF. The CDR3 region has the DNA TGTGCCAGCAGTCCCGGGACAGGGGACAATTCACCCCTCCACTTT.

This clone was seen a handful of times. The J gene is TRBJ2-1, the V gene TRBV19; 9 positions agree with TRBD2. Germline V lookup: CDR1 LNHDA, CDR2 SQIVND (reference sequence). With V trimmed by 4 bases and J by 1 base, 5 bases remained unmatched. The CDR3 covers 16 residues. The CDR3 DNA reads TGTGCCAGTAGTACCCCCCTAGCGGGGTCCTACAATGAGCAGTTCTTC. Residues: CASSTPLAGSYNEQFF. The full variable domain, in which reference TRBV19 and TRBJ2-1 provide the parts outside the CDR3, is DGGITQSPKYLFRKEGQNVTLSCEQNLNHDAMYWYRQDPGQGLRLIYYSQIVNDFQKGDIAEGYSVSREKKESFPLTVTSAQKNPTAFYLCASSTPLAGSYNEQFFGPGTRLTVL.

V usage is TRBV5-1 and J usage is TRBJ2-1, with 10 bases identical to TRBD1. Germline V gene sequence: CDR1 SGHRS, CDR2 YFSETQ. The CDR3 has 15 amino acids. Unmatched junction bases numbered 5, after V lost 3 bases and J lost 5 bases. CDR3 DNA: TGCGCCAGCAGCTCATCCGGGACAGGGGACAATGAGCAGTTCTTC. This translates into CASSSSGTGDNEQFF.

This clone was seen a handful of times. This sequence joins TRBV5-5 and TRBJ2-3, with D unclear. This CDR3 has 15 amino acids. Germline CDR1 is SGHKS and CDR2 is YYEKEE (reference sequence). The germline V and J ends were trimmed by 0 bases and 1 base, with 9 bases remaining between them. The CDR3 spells CASSLGLTGTDTQYF. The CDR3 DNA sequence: TGTGCCAGCAGCTTGGGTCTAACTGGCACAGATACGCAGTATTTT.

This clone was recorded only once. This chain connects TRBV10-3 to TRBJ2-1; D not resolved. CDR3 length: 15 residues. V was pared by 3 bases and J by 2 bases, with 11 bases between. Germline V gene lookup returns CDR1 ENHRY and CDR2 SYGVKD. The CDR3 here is CAISEKGSTYNEQFF. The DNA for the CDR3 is TGTGCCATCAGTGAAAAAGGTAGCACCTACAATGAGCAGTTCTTC.

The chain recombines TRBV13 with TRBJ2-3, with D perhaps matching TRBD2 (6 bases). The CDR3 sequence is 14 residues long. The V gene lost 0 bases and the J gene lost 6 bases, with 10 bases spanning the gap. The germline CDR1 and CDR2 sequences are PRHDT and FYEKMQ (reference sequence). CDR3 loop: CASSLGGREDTQYF. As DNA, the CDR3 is TGTGCCAGCAGCTTAGGCGGTCGGGAGGATACGCAGTATTTT.

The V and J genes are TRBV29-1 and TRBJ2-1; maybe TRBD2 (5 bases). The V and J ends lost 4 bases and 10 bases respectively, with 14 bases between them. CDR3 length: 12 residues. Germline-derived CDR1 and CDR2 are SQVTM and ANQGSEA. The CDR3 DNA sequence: TGCAGCGTTGGAGGGTCCGGCCCGGAGCAGTTCTTC. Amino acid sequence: CSVGGSGPEQFF.

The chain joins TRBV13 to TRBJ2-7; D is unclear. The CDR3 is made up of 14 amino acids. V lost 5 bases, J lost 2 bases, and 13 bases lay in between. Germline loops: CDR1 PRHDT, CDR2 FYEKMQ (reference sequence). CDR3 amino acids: CASSKSEAAYEQYF. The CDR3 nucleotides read TGTGCCAGCAGCAAAAGTGAGGCAGCCTACGAGCAGTACTTC.

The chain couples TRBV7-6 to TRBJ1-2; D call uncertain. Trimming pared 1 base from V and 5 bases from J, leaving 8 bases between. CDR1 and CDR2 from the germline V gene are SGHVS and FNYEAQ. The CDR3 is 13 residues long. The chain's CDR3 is CASSLGAGYGYTF. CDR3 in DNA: TGTGCCAGCAGCTTAGGGGCGGGATATGGCTACACCTTC.

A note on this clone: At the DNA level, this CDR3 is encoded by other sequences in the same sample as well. The CDR3 sequence is CASSEIAGGTDTQYF. CDR3 in DNA: TGTGCCAGCAGTGAAATAGCGGGGGGCACAGATACGCAGTATTTT. V and J are TRBV6-1 and TRBJ2-3; 9 nucleotides line up with TRBD2. Trimming took 2 bases from V and 1 from J; bases not matched to a gene: 1. Germline V gene sequence: CDR1 MNHNS, CDR2 SASEGT. The CDR3 length is 15 residues.

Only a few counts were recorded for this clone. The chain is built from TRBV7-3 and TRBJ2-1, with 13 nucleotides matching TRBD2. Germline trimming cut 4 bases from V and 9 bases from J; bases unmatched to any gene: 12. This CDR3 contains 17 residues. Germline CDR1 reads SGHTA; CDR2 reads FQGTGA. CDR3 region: CASSSPGLAGSRGEQFF. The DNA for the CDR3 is TGTGCCAGCAGCTCTCCGGGACTAGCGGGGAGCCGGGGTGAGCAGTTCTTC.

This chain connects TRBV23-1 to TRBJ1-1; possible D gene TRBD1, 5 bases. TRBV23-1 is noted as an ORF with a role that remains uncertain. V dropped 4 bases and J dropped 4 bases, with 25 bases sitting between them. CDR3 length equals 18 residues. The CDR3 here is CASSPQTVMGRQGTEAFF. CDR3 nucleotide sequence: TGCGCCAGCAGTCCTCAGACAGTCATGGGGAGGCAAGGCACTGAAGCTTTCTTT.

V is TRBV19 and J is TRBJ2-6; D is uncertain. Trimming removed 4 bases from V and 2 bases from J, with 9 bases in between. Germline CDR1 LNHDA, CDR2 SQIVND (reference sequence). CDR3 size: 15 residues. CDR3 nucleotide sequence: TGTGCCAGTAGTACTACGGCGGCTGGGGCCAACGTCCTGACTTTC. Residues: CASSTTAAGANVLTF.

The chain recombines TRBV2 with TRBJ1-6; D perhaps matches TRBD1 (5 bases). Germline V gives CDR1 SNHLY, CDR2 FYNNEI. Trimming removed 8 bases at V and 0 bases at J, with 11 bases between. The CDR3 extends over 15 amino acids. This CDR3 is CASLQDSSYNSPLHF. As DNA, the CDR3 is TGTGCCAGCTTACAGGATTCCTCCTATAATTCACCCCTCCACTTT.

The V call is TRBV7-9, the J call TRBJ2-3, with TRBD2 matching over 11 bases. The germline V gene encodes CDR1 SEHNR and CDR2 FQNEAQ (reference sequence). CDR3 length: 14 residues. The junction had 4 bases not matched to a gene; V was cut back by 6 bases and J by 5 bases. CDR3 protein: CASSSGLAGDTQYF. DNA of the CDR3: TGTGCCAGCAGTTCTGGACTAGCGGGAGATACGCAGTATTTT.

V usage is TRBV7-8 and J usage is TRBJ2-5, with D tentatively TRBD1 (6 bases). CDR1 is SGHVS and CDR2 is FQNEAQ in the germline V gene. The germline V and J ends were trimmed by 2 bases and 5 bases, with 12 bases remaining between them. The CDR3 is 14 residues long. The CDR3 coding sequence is TGTGCCAGCAGCTTATCCACAGGGATTGAGACCCAGTACTTC. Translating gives CASSLSTGIETQYF.

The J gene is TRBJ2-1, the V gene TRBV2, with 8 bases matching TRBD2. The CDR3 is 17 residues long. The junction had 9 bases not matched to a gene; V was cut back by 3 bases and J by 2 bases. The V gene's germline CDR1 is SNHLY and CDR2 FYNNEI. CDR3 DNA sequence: TGTGCCAGCAGTGATAGGAGAACTAGCGGAGCCTACAATGAGCAGTTCTTC. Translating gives CASSDRRTSGAYNEQFF.

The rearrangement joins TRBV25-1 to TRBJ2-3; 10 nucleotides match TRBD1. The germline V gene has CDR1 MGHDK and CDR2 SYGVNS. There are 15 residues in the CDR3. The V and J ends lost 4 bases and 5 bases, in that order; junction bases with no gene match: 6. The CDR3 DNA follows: TGTGCCAGCAGTGCTGGGACAGGGGCAGAAGATACGCAGTATTTT. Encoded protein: CASSAGTGAEDTQYF.

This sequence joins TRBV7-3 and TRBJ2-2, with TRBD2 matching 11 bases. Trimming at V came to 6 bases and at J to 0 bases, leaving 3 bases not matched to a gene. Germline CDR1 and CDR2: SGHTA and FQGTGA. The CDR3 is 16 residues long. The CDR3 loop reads CASRLTSGANTGELFF. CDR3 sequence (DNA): TGTGCCAGCAGATTGACTAGCGGGGCGAACACCGGGGAGCTGTTTTTT. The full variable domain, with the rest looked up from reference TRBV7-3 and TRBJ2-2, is GAGVSQTPSNKVTEKGKYVELRCDPISGHTALYWYRQSLGQGPEFLIYFQGTGAADDSGLPNDRFFAVRPEGSVSTLKIQRTERGDSAVYLCASRLTSGANTGELFFGEGSRLTVL.

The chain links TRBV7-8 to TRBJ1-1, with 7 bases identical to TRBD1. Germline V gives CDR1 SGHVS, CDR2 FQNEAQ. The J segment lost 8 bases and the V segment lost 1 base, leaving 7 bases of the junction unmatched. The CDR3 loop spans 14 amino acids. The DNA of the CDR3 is TGTGCCAGCAGCTTAGGAGGAGGGGGCGGGGAAGCTTTCTTT. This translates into CASSLGGGGGEAFF.

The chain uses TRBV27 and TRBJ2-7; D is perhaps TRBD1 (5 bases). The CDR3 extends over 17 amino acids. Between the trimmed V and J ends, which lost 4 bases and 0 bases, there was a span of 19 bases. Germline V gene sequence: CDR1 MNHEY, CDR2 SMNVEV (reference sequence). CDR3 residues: CASSSILRTTSSYEQYF. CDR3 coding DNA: TGTGCCAGCAGTTCAATTTTACGGACAACGAGCTCCTACGAGCAGTACTTC.

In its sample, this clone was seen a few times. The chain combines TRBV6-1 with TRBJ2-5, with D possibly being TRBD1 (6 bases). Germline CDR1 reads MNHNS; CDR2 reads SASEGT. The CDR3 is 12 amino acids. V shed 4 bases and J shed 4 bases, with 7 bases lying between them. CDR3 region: CASSGGGETQYF. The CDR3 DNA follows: TGTGCCAGCAGTGGAGGGGGAGAGACCCAGTACTTC.

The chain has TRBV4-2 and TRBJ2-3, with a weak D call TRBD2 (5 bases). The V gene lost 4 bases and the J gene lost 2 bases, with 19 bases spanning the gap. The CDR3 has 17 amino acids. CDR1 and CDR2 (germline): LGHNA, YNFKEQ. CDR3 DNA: TGTGCCAGCAGCCCCTATGCCGGGAAAACGTACACAGATACGCAGTATTTT. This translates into CASSPYAGKTYTDTQYF.

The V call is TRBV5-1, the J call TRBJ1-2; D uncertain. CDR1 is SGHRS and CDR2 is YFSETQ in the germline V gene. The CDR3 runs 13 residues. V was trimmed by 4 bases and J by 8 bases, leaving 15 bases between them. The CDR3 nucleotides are TGCGCCAGCAGCGTACTCGGGTCGGGAGGCTACACCTTC. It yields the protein CASSVLGSGGYTF.